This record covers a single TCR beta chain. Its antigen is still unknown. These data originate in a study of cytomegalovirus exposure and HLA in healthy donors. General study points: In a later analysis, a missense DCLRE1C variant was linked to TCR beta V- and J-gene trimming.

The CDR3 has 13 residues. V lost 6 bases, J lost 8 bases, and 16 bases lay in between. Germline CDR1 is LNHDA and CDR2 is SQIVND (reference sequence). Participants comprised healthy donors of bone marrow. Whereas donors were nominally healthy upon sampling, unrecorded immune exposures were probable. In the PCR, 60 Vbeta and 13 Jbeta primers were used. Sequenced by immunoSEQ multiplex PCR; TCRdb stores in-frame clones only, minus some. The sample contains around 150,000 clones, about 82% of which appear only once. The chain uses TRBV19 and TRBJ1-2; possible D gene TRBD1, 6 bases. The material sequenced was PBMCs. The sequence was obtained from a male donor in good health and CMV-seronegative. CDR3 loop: CASRNEGGAGYTF. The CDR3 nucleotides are TGTGCCAGTAGAAACGAAGGGGGGGCGGGCTACACCTTC.